The sequence of this T cell receptor (beta chain) was determined in a study of blood T cells in healthy people across ages. Every donor provided approximately 9.2 milliliters of peripheral blood. The length of the CDR3 is 15 residues. The germline V gene encodes CDR1 DFQATT and CDR2 SNEGSKA (reference sequence). V was shortened by 1 base and J by 4 bases, with 13 bases between the two germline ends. Together with a sample-barcoded 5' primer, a J-beta primer mix was included in a second PCR lasting about 7 to 11 cycles. A single record per CDR3 protein comes from TCRdb applying MiXCR to the 5' RACE reads. The data hold around 850,000 distinct CDR3 sequences, with under 40% observed a single time. This clonotype was observed a handful of times.

The sample taken for sequencing was blood. The origin of this receptor is a man aged 18 to 30 in good health. The V call is TRBV20-1, the J call TRBJ1-4, with a weak D call TRBD1 (5 bases). CDR3 loop: CSARASGAGNEKLFF. The CDR3 DNA follows: TGCAGTGCTAGAGCCTCCGGGGCTGGTAATGAAAAACTGTTTTTT.